Listed below are T cell receptor beta chains from one sample, sequenced in a study of PD-1 blockade in classical Hodgkin lymphoma. TCRdb keeps only in-frame clones here, not all; method: immunoSEQ multiplex PCR. This sample carries around 21,000 clones, roughly 82% of them seen once, and the ten largest clones take about 7%. Sequenced material: CD8+ T cells from blood, taken before the fourth cycle of nivolumab. The receptors stem from a human donor with classical Hodgkin lymphoma. Each CDR3 is given with its conserved first and last residue. The D gene is left open where the match is weak. The size of a clone is reported for some rows only, either as once, few or many, or as a class for expanded clones.

D gene: TRBD2
clone size: -
J gene: TRBJ2-1
V gene: TRBV9
CDR3 protein: CASSVVWAGGLENEQFF
CDR3 DNA: TGTGCCAGCAGCGTAGTGTGGGCGGGGGGGCTTGAGAATGAGCAGTTCTTC

D gene: -
clone size: -
J gene: TRBJ1-1
V gene: TRBV6-1
CDR3 protein: CASKTLYTEAFF
CDR3 DNA: TGTGCCAGCAAGACCCTTTACACTGAAGCTTTCTTT

D gene: TRBD2
clone size: -
J gene: TRBJ2-7
V gene: TRBV19
CDR3 protein: CASASGGIYEQYF
CDR3 DNA: TGTGCCAGTGCTAGCGGGGGCATCTACGAGCAGTACTTC

D gene: -
clone size: -
J gene: TRBJ2-5
V gene: TRBV5-4
CDR3 protein: CASSQAGTETQYF
CDR3 DNA: TGTGCCAGCAGCCAGGCGGGGACAGAGACCCAGTACTTC

D gene: -
clone size: -
J gene: TRBJ2-7
V gene: TRBV19
CDR3 protein: CASSPGTVFYEQYF
CDR3 DNA: TGTGCCAGTAGCCCCGGGACTGTCTTCTACGAGCAGTACTTC

D gene: TRBD2
clone size: -
J gene: TRBJ2-2
V gene: TRBV27
CDR3 protein: CASSLRSTSGGFSITGELFF
CDR3 DNA: TGTGCCAGCAGTTTAAGGTCAACTAGCGGGGGCTTTAGTATCACCGGGGAGCTGTTTTTT

D gene: TRBD1
clone size: -
J gene: TRBJ1-1
V gene: TRBV27
CDR3 protein: CASSHLPVGTDRNTEAFF
CDR3 DNA: TGTGCCAGCAGCCATTTGCCCGTCGGGACAGACAGGAACACTGAAGCTTTCTTT

D gene: TRBD1
clone size: -
J gene: TRBJ1-2
V gene: TRBV10-3
CDR3 protein: CAISEQGLRSLYGYTF
CDR3 DNA: TGTGCCATCAGTGAACAGGGGCTACGCTCGTTATATGGCTACACCTTC

D gene: -
clone size: -
J gene: TRBJ1-2
V gene: TRBV5-6
CDR3 protein: CASSLVGANYGYTF
CDR3 DNA: TGTGCCAGCAGCTTGGTGGGGGCTAACTATGGCTACACCTTC

D gene: -
clone size: once
J gene: TRBJ2-5
V gene: TRBV7-8
CDR3 protein: CASSLVGGRGGVQETQYF
CDR3 DNA: TGTGCCAGCAGCTTAGTCGGGGGGCGCGGGGGAGTCCAAGAGACCCAGTACTTC

D gene: TRBD1
clone size: once
J gene: TRBJ2-5
V gene: TRBV10-2
CDR3 protein: CASNTGGRRETQYF
CDR3 DNA: TGCGCCAGCAATACAGGGGGTAGAAGAGAGACCCAGTACTTC

D gene: TRBD1
clone size: once
J gene: TRBJ1-2
V gene: TRBV4-3
CDR3 protein: CASSQGTGATRGGYTF
CDR3 DNA: TGCGCCAGCAGCCAGGGGACAGGGGCCACAAGGGGTGGCTACACCTTC

D gene: TRBD1
clone size: -
J gene: TRBJ2-7
V gene: TRBV7-6
CDR3 protein: CASSPRDRAYEQYF
CDR3 DNA: TGTGCCAGCAGCCCGCGGGACAGGGCCTACGAGCAGTACTTC

D gene: -
clone size: -
J gene: TRBJ2-1
V gene: TRBV20-1
CDR3 protein: CSAREIDKRVF
CDR3 DNA: TGCAGTGCTAGAGAAATAGACAAGCGGGTCTTC

D gene: -
clone size: -
J gene: TRBJ2-5
V gene: TRBV6-1
CDR3 protein: CASSEWDEGETQYF
CDR3 DNA: TGTGCCAGCAGTGAATGGGATGAGGGGGAGACCCAGTACTTC

D gene: TRBD2
clone size: -
J gene: TRBJ2-3
V gene: TRBV7-9
CDR3 protein: CASSLVLGLEKPDTQYF
CDR3 DNA: TGTGCCAGCAGCTTGGTCTTGGGACTAGAGAAGCCAGATACGCAGTATTTT

D gene: TRBD1
clone size: -
J gene: TRBJ1-1
V gene: TRBV19
CDR3 protein: CASSGRTAGGGGNTEAFF
CDR3 DNA: TGTGCCAGTAGCGGACGAACAGCAGGGGGTGGTGGTAACACTGAAGCTTTCTTT

D gene: TRBD1
clone size: -
J gene: TRBJ1-4
V gene: TRBV5-4
CDR3 protein: CASSLEAGGAGAANEKLFF
CDR3 DNA: TGTGCCAGCAGCTTGGAGGCAGGGGGCGCCGGTGCCGCTAATGAAAAACTGTTTTTT

D gene: -
clone size: -
J gene: TRBJ1-4
V gene: TRBV19
CDR3 protein: CASSILQTAEKLFF
CDR3 DNA: TGTGCCAGTAGTATATTACAGACAGCTGAAAAACTGTTTTTT

D gene: -
clone size: -
J gene: TRBJ1-1
V gene: TRBV7-2
CDR3 protein: CASSLGVGVAEAFF
CDR3 DNA: TGTGCCAGCAGCTTAGGGGTGGGGGTAGCTGAAGCTTTCTTT

D gene: TRBD1
clone size: -
J gene: TRBJ2-7
V gene: TRBV19
CDR3 protein: CASSERYRGSYEQYF
CDR3 DNA: TGTGCCAGTAGTGAACGTTACAGGGGCTCCTACGAGCAGTACTTC

D gene: TRBD2
clone size: -
J gene: TRBJ2-2
V gene: TRBV7-2
CDR3 protein: CASSFQRGPGELFF
CDR3 DNA: TGTGCCAGCAGCTTTCAGCGGGGGCCCGGGGAGCTGTTTTTT

D gene: TRBD1
clone size: -
J gene: TRBJ2-3
V gene: TRBV27
CDR3 protein: CASSSQGAHDTQYF
CDR3 DNA: TGTGCCAGCAGTTCACAGGGGGCGCATGATACGCAGTATTTT

D gene: -
clone size: -
J gene: TRBJ1-6
V gene: TRBV2
CDR3 protein: CASRHTYNSPLHF
CDR3 DNA: TGTGCCAGCCGACACACCTATAATTCACCCCTCCACTTT

D gene: TRBD1
clone size: -
J gene: TRBJ1-2
V gene: TRBV9
CDR3 protein: CASSARQGLWYGYTF
CDR3 DNA: TGTGCCAGCAGCGCCAGACAGGGTTTATGGTATGGCTACACCTTC

D gene: TRBD2
clone size: -
J gene: TRBJ2-3
V gene: TRBV10-3
CDR3 protein: CAISGFGGGVTDTQYF
CDR3 DNA: TGTGCCATCAGTGGTTTTGGGGGAGGGGTTACAGATACGCAGTATTTT

D gene: -
clone size: -
J gene: TRBJ2-7
V gene: TRBV4-3
CDR3 protein: CASSQATPYEQYF
CDR3 DNA: TGCGCCAGCAGCCAAGCTACCCCCTACGAGCAGTACTTC

D gene: TRBD2
clone size: -
J gene: TRBJ2-1
V gene: TRBV2
CDR3 protein: CASSEYGTSSYNEQFF
CDR3 DNA: TGTGCCAGCAGTGAATATGGGACTAGTTCCTACAATGAGCAGTTCTTC

D gene: -
clone size: -
J gene: TRBJ2-3
V gene: TRBV18
CDR3 protein: CASSPLVSDTQYF
CDR3 DNA: TGTGCCAGCTCACCACTCGTATCAGATACGCAGTATTTT

D gene: TRBD1
clone size: -
J gene: TRBJ1-2
V gene: TRBV7-9
CDR3 protein: CASSLEEGTGHFGYTF
CDR3 DNA: TGTGCCAGCAGCTTAGAGGAGGGGACAGGGCACTTTGGCTACACCTTC

D gene: TRBD1
clone size: -
J gene: TRBJ2-1
V gene: TRBV9
CDR3 protein: CASSGTGNEQFF
CDR3 DNA: TGTGCCAGCAGCGGGACAGGGAATGAGCAGTTCTTC